This TCR beta chain was sequenced during a study of blood T cell repertoires in COVID-19. Across the whole study: The United States, Italy and Spain supplied acute and convalescent COVID-19 samples.

Data came from immunoSEQ multiplex PCR; TCRdb stores just in-frame clones and leaves some out. The sample consists of approximately 48,000 clones, more than 70% of them appearing once. The CDR3 length is 15 residues. CDR1 SNHLY and CDR2 FYNNEI come from the germline V gene. Between the trimmed V and J ends, which lost 8 bases and 4 bases, there was a span of 18 bases. The rearrangement joins TRBV2 to TRBJ1-5, with TRBD1 as a possible D gene (5 bases). Sequenced sample: peripheral blood. The clonotype was recovered from a man aged 60-69 years with acute or convalescent COVID-19. This CDR3 reads CASASLEGINQPQHF. CDR3 DNA: TGTGCCAGCGCGTCCTTGGAGGGGATAAATCAGCCCCAGCATTTT.